Below, one TCR beta chain is given with its context. Its cognate antigen is unknown. Survey-level resolution applied to immunoSEQ assay v3.0. Per-sample sequencing targets were about 35,000-50,000 T-cell genomes. Libraries were prepared by immunoSEQ multiplex PCR; TCRdb keeps only in-frame clonotypes and omits some of them. This table holds 15,000 to 20,000 clones, roughly 86% found once. The entry originates in a study of long-term antiretroviral therapy in people with HIV. Overall study results and limits: Therapy changes, viral resistance and ART adherence were not documented in the available data.

Germline V gives CDR1 SGHDT, CDR2 YYEEEE. V shed 3 bases and J 9 bases; nucleotides not matched to a gene: 8. The CDR3 has 14 residues. The clonotype comes from a man aged 35 to 55 with HIV. Sequenced material: unsorted PBMCs, taken 0.5 years after starting antiretroviral therapy. The chain couples TRBV5-6 to TRBJ1-2; 10 bases are a match to TRBD1. As DNA, the CDR3 is TGTGCCAGCAGCTACGGACAGGGGGGTAATAGCTACACCTTC. The encoded protein is CASSYGQGGNSYTF.